The rows below give T cell receptor beta chains drawn from one sample of a study of cytomegalovirus exposure and HLA in healthy donors. Some clones are missing from TCRdb's copy, which holds only in-frame ones; the method was immunoSEQ multiplex PCR. The repertoire holds roughly 190,000 clones, with under 9.5% as singletons. The specimen sequenced was PBMCs. All receptors come from a woman aged 25-40 years in good health and CMV-seropositive. The CDR3 runs from the conserved cysteine through the conserved F or W. D genes are given only for firm matches. Some rows have no size entry. The others give once, few or many, or a class for an expanded clone.

v_call: TRBV6-1
j_call: TRBJ2-7
d_call: -
clone_size: few
cdr3_nt: TGTGCCAGCAAGGAGGGCTTGGACTACGAGCAGTACTTC
cdr3_aa: CASKEGLDYEQYF

v_call: TRBV10-2
j_call: TRBJ2-2
d_call: -
clone_size: -
cdr3_nt: TGCGCCAGCAGGGGTAGCGGGAACACCGGGGAGCTGTTTTTT
cdr3_aa: CASRGSGNTGELFF

v_call: TRBV30
j_call: TRBJ2-1
d_call: -
clone_size: -
cdr3_nt: TGTGCCTGGAGTGGCCCGGCAGGAGGAAGGAATGAGCAGTTCTTC
cdr3_aa: CAWSGPAGGRNEQFF

v_call: TRBV5-1
j_call: TRBJ2-7
d_call: TRBD2
clone_size: -
cdr3_nt: TGCGCCAGCAGCTTGTCTTTAGGGCGGGAGCCCCGGCGGTACTTC
cdr3_aa: CASSLSLGREPRRYF

v_call: TRBV9
j_call: TRBJ2-1
d_call: TRBD2
clone_size: -
cdr3_nt: TGTGCCAGCAGCGCTACTAGCGCGAGATACAATGAGCAGTTCTTC
cdr3_aa: CASSATSARYNEQFF

v_call: TRBV11-2
j_call: TRBJ2-7
d_call: -
clone_size: -
cdr3_nt: TGTGCCAGCAGCTCCCGGTTGAGCGGCTACGAGCAGTACTTC
cdr3_aa: CASSSRLSGYEQYF

v_call: TRBV6-9
j_call: TRBJ2-2
d_call: -
clone_size: few
cdr3_nt: TGTGCCAACTACACCGGGGAGCTGTTTTTT
cdr3_aa: CANYTGELFF

v_call: TRBV18
j_call: TRBJ2-3
d_call: TRBD2
clone_size: -
cdr3_nt: TGTGCCAGCTCAACAGCGGGAGGGGGCACAGATACGCAGTATTTT
cdr3_aa: CASSTAGGGTDTQYF

v_call: TRBV5-4
j_call: TRBJ2-7
d_call: TRBD1
clone_size: -
cdr3_nt: TGTGCCAGCAGCCTAGGACAGGGGCTAATCTACGAGCAGTACTTC
cdr3_aa: CASSLGQGLIYEQYF

v_call: TRBV6-5
j_call: TRBJ1-2
d_call: TRBD1
clone_size: -
cdr3_nt: TGTGCCACCAAACAACTCACAGGGGCCATATATGGCTACACCTTC
cdr3_aa: CATKQLTGAIYGYTF

v_call: TRBV7-2
j_call: TRBJ2-7
d_call: TRBD2
clone_size: few
cdr3_nt: TGTGCCAGCAGCTTTGTAGCGGGTGCGCTCAACGAGCAGTACTTC
cdr3_aa: CASSFVAGALNEQYF

v_call: TRBV10-3
j_call: TRBJ1-5
d_call: -
clone_size: -
cdr3_nt: TGTGCCATCAGTGAACAACAGGGAAACCCCCAGCATTTT
cdr3_aa: CAISEQQGNPQHF

v_call: TRBV5-6
j_call: TRBJ2-2
d_call: TRBD2
clone_size: -
cdr3_nt: TGTGCCAGCAGCTGGGGGACTAGCGGGAACACCGGGGAGCTGTTTTTT
cdr3_aa: CASSWGTSGNTGELFF

v_call: TRBV4-1
j_call: TRBJ1-3
d_call: -
clone_size: few
cdr3_nt: TGCGCCAGCAGCCAAGCCCGGGCTCCAAGGGAGCTAATCACCATATATTTT
cdr3_aa: CASSQARAPRELITIYF

v_call: TRBV6-6
j_call: TRBJ2-7
d_call: -
clone_size: few
cdr3_nt: TGTGCCAGCAGTCCTAGCTACGAGCAGTACTTC
cdr3_aa: CASSPSYEQYF

v_call: TRBV5-1
j_call: TRBJ2-1
d_call: TRBD2
clone_size: -
cdr3_nt: TGCGCCAGCAGCTCGATGGGTGAGTCTAGCGGAAGCTCCTACAATGAGCAGTTCTTC
cdr3_aa: CASSSMGESSGSSYNEQFF

v_call: TRBV18
j_call: TRBJ1-1
d_call: -
clone_size: -
cdr3_nt: TGTGCCAGCTCGGGGGGGAACACTGAAGCTTTCTTT
cdr3_aa: CASSGGNTEAFF

v_call: TRBV19
j_call: TRBJ1-1
d_call: TRBD1
clone_size: -
cdr3_nt: TGTGCCAGTAGTTCGACCGGGACAGGGGGGACTGAAGCTTTCTTT
cdr3_aa: CASSSTGTGGTEAFF

v_call: TRBV10-1
j_call: TRBJ1-2
d_call: -
clone_size: few
cdr3_nt: TGCGCCAGCAGTCTACAGGGCGAGAAAGGCTACACCTTC
cdr3_aa: CASSLQGEKGYTF

v_call: TRBV6-5
j_call: TRBJ1-2
d_call: -
clone_size: few
cdr3_nt: TGTGCCAGCAGTTACTCGAGGTCAGGGTATGGCTACACCTTC
cdr3_aa: CASSYSRSGYGYTF

v_call: TRBV2
j_call: TRBJ2-7
d_call: TRBD2
clone_size: -
cdr3_nt: TGTGCCAGCAGTGTAACGGGAGGTACCTACGAGCAGTACTTC
cdr3_aa: CASSVTGGTYEQYF

v_call: TRBV4-1
j_call: TRBJ1-1
d_call: -
clone_size: few
cdr3_nt: TGCGCCAGCAGCGATCGGGCCCGGGGAAACACTGAAGCTTTCTTT
cdr3_aa: CASSDRARGNTEAFF